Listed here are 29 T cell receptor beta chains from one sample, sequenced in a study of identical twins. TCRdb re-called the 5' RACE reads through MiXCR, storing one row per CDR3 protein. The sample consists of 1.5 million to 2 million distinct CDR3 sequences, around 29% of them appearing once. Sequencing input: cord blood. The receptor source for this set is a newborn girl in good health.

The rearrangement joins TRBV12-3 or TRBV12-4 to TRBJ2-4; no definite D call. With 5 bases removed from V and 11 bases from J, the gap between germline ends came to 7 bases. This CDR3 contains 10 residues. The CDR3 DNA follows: TGTGCCAGCAGTGGTCTGGTTCAGTACTTC. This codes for CASSGLVQYF.

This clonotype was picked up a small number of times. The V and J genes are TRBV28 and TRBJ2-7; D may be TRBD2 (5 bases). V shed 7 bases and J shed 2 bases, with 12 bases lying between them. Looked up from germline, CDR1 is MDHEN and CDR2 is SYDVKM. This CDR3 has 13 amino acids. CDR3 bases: TGTGCCAGCAAATCCAGCGGAACCTACGAGCAGTACTTC. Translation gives CASKSSGTYEQYF.

CDR3 DNA sequence: TGTGCCACCAGCAGAGTCACGCCGAATGAGCAGTTCTTC. Amino acid sequence: CATSRVTPNEQFF. This sequence joins TRBV15 and TRBJ2-1; no reliable D call. V dropped 1 base and J dropped 7 bases, with 8 bases sitting between them. Germline-derived CDR1 and CDR2 are LNHNV and YYDKDF (reference sequence). This CDR3 spans 13 amino acids.

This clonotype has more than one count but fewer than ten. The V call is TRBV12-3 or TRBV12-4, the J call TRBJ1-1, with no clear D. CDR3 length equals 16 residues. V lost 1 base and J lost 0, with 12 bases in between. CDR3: CASSLDRRPMNTEAFF. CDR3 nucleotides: TGTGCCAGCAGTTTAGACAGAAGACCGATGAACACTGAAGCTTTCTTT.

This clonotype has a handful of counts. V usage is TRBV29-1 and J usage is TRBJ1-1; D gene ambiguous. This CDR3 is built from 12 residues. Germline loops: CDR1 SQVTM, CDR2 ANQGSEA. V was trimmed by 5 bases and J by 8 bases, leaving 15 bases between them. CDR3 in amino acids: CSVSTGFPEAFF. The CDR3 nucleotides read TGCAGCGTTTCGACGGGGTTCCCCGAAGCTTTCTTT. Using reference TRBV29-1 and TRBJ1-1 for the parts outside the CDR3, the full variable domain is SAVISQKPSRDICQRGTSLTIQCQVDSQVTMMFWYRQQPGQSLTLIATANQGSEATYESGFVIDKFPISRPNLTFSTLTVSNMSPEDSSIYLCSVSTGFPEAFFGQGTRLTVV.

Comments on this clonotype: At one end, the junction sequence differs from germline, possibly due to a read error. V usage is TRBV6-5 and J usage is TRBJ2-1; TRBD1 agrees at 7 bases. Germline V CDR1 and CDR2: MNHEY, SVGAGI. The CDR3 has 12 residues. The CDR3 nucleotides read TGTGCCAGCAGGTCCGGGACAGATGAGCAGGTCTTC. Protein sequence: CASRSGTDEQVF.

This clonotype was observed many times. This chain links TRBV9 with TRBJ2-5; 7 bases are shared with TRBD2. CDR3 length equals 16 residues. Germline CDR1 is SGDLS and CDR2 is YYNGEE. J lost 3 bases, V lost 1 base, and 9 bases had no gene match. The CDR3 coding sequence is TGTGCCAGCAGCGTAAGCCCTTATCTAGCGGAAGAGACCCAGTACTTC. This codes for CASSVSPYLAEETQYF.

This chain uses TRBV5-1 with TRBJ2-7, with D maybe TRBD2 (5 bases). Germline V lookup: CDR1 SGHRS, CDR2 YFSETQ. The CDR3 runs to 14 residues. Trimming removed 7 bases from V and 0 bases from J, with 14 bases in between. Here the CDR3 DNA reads TGCGCCAGCGGTCATAGCGCCCCCTCCTACGAGCAGTACTTC. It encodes CASGHSAPSYEQYF.

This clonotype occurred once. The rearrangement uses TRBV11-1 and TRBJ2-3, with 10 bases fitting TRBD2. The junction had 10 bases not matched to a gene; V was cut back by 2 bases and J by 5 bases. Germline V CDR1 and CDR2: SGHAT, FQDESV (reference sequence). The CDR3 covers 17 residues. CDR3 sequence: CASSLSRQREGGDTQYF. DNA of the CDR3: TGTGCCAGCAGCTTATCCCGCCAGCGGGAGGGCGGAGATACGCAGTATTTT.

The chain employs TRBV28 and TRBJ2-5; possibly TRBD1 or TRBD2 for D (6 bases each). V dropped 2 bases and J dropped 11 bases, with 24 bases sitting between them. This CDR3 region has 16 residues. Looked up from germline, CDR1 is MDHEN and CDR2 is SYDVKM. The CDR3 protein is CASSLGGGVKWSEQYF. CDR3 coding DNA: TGTGCCAGCAGTTTAGGGGGCGGGGTAAAGTGGAGTGAGCAGTACTTC.

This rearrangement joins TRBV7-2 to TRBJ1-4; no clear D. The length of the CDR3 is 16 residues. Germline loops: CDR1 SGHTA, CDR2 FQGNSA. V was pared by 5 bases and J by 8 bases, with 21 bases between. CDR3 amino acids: CASSRTPLSSYEKLFF. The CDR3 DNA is TGTGCCAGCAGCCGGACCCCCCTCTCTTCGTACGAAAAACTGTTTTTT.

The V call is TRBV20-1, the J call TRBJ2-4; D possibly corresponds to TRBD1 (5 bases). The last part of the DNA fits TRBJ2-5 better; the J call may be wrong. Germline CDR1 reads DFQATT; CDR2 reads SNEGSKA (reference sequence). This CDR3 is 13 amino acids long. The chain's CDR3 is CSAQGNAEETQYF. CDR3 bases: TGCAGTGCTCAGGGTAACGCGGAGGAGACCCAGTACTTC.

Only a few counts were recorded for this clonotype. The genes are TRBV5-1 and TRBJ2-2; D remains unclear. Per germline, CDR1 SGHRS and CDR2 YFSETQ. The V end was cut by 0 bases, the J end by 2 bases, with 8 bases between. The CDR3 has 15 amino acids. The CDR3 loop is CASSLALSNTGELFF. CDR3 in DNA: TGCGCCAGCAGCTTGGCGCTTTCAAACACCGGGGAGCTGTTTTTT.

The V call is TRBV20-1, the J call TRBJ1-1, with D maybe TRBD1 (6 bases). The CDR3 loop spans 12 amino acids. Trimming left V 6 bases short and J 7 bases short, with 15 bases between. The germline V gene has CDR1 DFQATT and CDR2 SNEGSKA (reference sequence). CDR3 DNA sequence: TGCAGTGCAAACAGGGTTTTCGGTGAAGCTTTCTTT. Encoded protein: CSANRVFGEAFF.

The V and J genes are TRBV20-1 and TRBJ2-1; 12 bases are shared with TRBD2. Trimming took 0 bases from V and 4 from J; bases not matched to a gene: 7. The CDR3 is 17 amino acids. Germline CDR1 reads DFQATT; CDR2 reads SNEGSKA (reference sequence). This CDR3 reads CSARDPSGRAWYNEQFF. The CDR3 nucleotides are TGCAGTGCTAGAGATCCTAGCGGGAGGGCCTGGTACAATGAGCAGTTCTTC.

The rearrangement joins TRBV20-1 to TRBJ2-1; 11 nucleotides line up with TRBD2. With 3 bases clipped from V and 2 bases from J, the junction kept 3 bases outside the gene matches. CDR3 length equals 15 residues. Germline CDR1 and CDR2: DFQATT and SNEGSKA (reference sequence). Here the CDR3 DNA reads TGCAGTGCTAGCCTGACTAGCGGGACCTACAATGAGCAGTTCTTC. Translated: CSASLTSGTYNEQFF.

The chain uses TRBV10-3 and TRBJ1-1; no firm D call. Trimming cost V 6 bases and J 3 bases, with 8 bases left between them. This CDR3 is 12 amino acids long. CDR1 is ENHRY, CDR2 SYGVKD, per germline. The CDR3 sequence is CAIRGDDTEAFF. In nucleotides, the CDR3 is TGTGCCATCAGGGGTGATGACACTGAAGCTTTCTTT.

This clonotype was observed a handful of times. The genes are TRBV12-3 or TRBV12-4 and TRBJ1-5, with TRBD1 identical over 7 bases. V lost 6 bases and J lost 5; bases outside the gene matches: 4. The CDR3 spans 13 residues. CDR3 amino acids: CASRTGTYQPQHF. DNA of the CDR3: TGTGCCAGCAGGACAGGGACGTATCAGCCCCAGCATTTT.

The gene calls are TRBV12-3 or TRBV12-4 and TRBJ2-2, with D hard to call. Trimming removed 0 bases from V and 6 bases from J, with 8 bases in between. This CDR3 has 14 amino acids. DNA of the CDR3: TGTGCCAGCAGTTTAGCGGCCAGTCCCGGGGAGCTGTTTTTT. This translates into CASSLAASPGELFF.

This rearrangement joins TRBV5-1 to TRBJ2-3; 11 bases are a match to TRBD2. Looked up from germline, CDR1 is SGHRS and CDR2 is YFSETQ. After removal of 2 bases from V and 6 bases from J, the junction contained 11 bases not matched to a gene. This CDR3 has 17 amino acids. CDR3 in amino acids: CASSFPYVAGGPDTQYF. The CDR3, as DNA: TGCGCCAGCAGCTTCCCCTATGTAGCGGGAGGGCCTGATACGCAGTATTTT.

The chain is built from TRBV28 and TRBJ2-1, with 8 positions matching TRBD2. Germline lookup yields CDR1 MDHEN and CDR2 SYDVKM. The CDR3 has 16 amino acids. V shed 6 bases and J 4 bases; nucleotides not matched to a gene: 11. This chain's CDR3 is CASRRLGGRPYNEQFF. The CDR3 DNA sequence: TGTGCCAGCAGACGACTTGGCGGGAGGCCGTACAATGAGCAGTTCTTC.

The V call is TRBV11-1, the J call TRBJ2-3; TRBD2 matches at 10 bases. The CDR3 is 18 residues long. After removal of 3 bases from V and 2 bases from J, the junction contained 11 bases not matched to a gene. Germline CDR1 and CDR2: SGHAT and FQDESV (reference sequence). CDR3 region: CASSLWAGLAESTDTQYF. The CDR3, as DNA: TGTGCCAGCAGCTTGTGGGCTGGACTAGCGGAGTCCACAGATACGCAGTATTTT.

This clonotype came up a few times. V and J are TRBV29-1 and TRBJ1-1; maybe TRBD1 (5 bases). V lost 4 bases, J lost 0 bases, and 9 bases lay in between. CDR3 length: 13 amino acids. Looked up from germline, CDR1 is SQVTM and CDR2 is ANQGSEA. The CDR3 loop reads CSVAQVMNTEAFF. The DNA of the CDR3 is TGCAGCGTTGCACAGGTCATGAACACTGAAGCTTTCTTT.

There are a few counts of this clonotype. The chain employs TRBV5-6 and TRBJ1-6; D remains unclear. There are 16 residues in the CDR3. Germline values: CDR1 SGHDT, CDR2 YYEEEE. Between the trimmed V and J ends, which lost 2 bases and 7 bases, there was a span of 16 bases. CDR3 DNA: TGTGCCAGCAGCTTTTGGATCAGAGCTCGAAATTCACCCCTCCACTTT. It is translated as CASSFWIRARNSPLHF.

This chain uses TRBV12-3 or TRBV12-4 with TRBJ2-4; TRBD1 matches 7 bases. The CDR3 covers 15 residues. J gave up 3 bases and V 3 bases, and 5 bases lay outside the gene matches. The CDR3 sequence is CASSFRQGNKNIQYF. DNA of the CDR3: TGTGCCAGCAGTTTTCGACAGGGAAACAAAAACATTCAGTACTTC.

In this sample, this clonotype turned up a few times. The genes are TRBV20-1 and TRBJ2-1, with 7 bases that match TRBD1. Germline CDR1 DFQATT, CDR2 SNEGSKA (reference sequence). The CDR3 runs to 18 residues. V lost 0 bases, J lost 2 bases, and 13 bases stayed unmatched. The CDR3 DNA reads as TGCAGTGCTAGAGAATACAGGGGCCAGCCATATACCTACAATGAGCAGTTCTTC. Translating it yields CSAREYRGQPYTYNEQFF.

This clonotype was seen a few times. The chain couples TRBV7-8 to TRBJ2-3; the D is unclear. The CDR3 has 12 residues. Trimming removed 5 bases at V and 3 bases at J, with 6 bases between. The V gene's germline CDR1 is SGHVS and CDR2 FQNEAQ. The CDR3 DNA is TGTGCCAGCAGCATTGTGACAGATACGCAGTATTTT. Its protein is CASSIVTDTQYF.

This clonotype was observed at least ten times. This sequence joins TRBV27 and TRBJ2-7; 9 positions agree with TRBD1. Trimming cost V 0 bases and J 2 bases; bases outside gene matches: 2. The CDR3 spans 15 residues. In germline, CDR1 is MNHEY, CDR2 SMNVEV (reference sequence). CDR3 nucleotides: TGTGCCAGCAGTTTATCCGGGACAGGGACCTACGAGCAGTACTTC. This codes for CASSLSGTGTYEQYF.

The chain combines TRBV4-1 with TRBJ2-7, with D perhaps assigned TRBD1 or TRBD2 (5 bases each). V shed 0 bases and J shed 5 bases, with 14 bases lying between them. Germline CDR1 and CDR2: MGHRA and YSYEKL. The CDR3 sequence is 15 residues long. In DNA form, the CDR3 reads TGCGCCAGCAGCCAAGATCTGAGGGGAAACGACGAGCAGTACTTC. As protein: CASSQDLRGNDEQYF.